This is a list of T cell receptor beta chains from one sample in a study of OX40 agonist ivuxolimab in advanced cancers. TCRdb's copy holds only in-frame clones and misses some; the assay was immunoSEQ multiplex PCR. The table has under 100,000 clones, 84% seen once; the top ten hold roughly 0.53%. Source: CD4+ or CD8+ T cells sorted from blood, taken in a trial of the OX40 agonist ivuxolimab. These receptors originate from an adult with an advanced solid tumor such as melanoma, head and neck, liver or kidney cancer. CDR3s leave out the opening cysteine and the closing phenylalanine or tryptophan.

V: TRBV9
CDR3: ASSVGTGASYNEQF

V: TRBV6-6
CDR3: ASSQTSEQF

V: TRBV29-1
CDR3: SVKDQGSRETQY

V: TRBV20-1
CDR3: SAAQGNEQY

V: TRBV29-1
CDR3: SVQGGAGINTIY

V: TRBV10-3
CDR3: AISESLGLAGGPADTQY

V: TRBV19
CDR3: ASSRDVSYEQY

V: TRBV9
CDR3: ASSVAGTGPQY

V: TRBV5-1
CDR3: ASSADSSDTEAF

V: TRBV7-2
CDR3: ASSNRDRGADTQY

V: TRBV9
CDR3: ASSPRGGWVETQY

V: TRBV10-1
CDR3: ATTLFTDREVFGMDTEAF

V: TRBV28
CDR3: ASSPRGLAGTNEQF

V: TRBV5-1
CDR3: ASSPVQETQY

V: TRBV7-8
CDR3: ASSLPSRTGANYGYT

V: TRBV10-3
CDR3: AISSTGGKTEAF

V: TRBV11-1
CDR3: ASSLGARDRDTEAF

V: TRBV6-4
CDR3: ASRDRGISNSPLH

V: TRBV4-2
CDR3: ASSQGGRLNEKLF

V: TRBV30
CDR3: AWTGADTQY

V: TRBV9
CDR3: ASSVDSNYGYT

V: TRBV7-3
CDR3: ASSLNGRGWAEQF

V: TRBV6-6
CDR3: ASSRTESTDTQY

V: TRBV4-2
CDR3: ASSQTTGVETQY

V: TRBV4-3
CDR3: ASSQRVEGGNQPQH

V: TRBV5-6
CDR3: ASSFGTPLRNSPLH

V: TRBV5-1
CDR3: ASSWEHNEKLF

V: TRBV29-1
CDR3: SVDGGGPGTEAF

V: TRBV5-1
CDR3: ASSLDRGPPHEKLF

V: TRBV2
CDR3: ASSEVGTYNEQF

V: TRBV27
CDR3: ASRPGLTYTDTQY

V: TRBV15
CDR3: ATKKGGGETQY

V: TRBV19
CDR3: ASSIGPTDYNEQF

V: TRBV5-4
CDR3: ASSLPLAGGDTQY

V: TRBV4-3
CDR3: ASSQDVGNSPLH